Here is one T cell receptor beta chain with its context. The sample belongs to a study of Ad26.COV2.S vaccination and SARS-CoV-2 variants. Study-wide background: By the intramuscular route, Ad26.COV2.S was given once, or twice 56 days apart.

The ends were cut back, 1 base at V and 7 bases at J, with 11 bases in the middle. The CDR3 runs 14 residues. Germline CDR1 and CDR2: MNHEY and SVGAGI. Some clones are missing from TCRdb's copy, which holds only in-frame ones; the method was immunoSEQ multiplex PCR. The table has more than 300,000 clones, 75% to 90% seen once. The treatment is: 15 to 20 received Ad26.COV2.S at low or high dose, single or two shots; several received placebo; per-sample allocation not given. Samples analyzed were those drawn on day 63 after the first vaccine or placebo injection. Boston provided a donor who was an adult aged 18-55 years.

The sequencing used peripheral blood, collected in a trial of Ad26.COV2.S vaccine versus placebo. V usage is TRBV6-5 and J usage is TRBJ2-1; possibly TRBD1 for D (7 bases). The sequence came from a person aged 18-65 years who received the Ad26.COV2.S COVID-19 vaccine or a placebo. The CDR3: CASSYYAGGNEQFF. The DNA of the CDR3 is TGTGCCAGCAGTTACTATGCAGGGGGGAATGAGCAGTTCTTC.